The 2 T cell receptor beta chains in this list originate from one sample, sequenced in a study of tumor-infiltrating lymphocytes in primary liver carcinoma. The authors made TCR beta cDNA from 450 to 600 ng total RNA with a constant-region primer. Employing slightly modified ARM-PCR, three nested multiplex PCR rounds were run, and these gave rise to the TCR beta libraries. Rounds one and two of PCR, each of 10 to 11 cycles, were primed with TRBV1-TRBV30 forward primers and a C-beta reverse primer. TCRdb fed the multiplex PCR reads into MiXCR, producing one record per CDR3 protein. The table has over 45,000 distinct CDR3 sequences, 70% to 85% seen once. Starting material for RNA and DNA co-extraction consisted of 20-30 mg of unsorted bulk tissue. Specimen: liver tumor tissue from sampling region 5. Subset of the sample: tumor region T5, tumor centre. These receptors were taken from a man aged 35-49 years with primary liver carcinoma and hepatitis B virus infection.

As for this clonotype: Possible read error: a much larger clone is one base away. Here the CDR3 reads CAWRGLLRTGELFF. The CDR3 nucleotides are TGTGCCTGGAGGGGGCTTTTAAGGACCGGGGAGCTGTTTTTT. V and J are TRBV30 and TRBJ2-2, with D perhaps TRBD1 (5 bases). The CDR3 covers 14 residues. V lost 3 bases and J lost 5, with 13 bases in between. Germline CDR1 GTSNPN, CDR2 SVGIG (reference sequence).

With respect to this clonotype: A read error may account for a junction end that differs from germline. The CDR3 spells CASRQDPGQGAEYEQYF. The CDR3 region has the DNA TGCGCCAGCAGGCAAGATCCGGGACAGGGGGCCGAATACGAGCAGTACTTC. The chain links TRBV4-1 to TRBJ2-7; 12 nucleotides agree with TRBD1. Looked up from germline, CDR1 is MGHRA and CDR2 is YSYEKL. The CDR3 contains 17 residues.